Listed below are T cell receptor beta chains from one sample, sequenced in a study of CD8 T cells in Susac syndrome. TCRdb re-analysed the immunoSEQ multiplex PCR reads in MiXCR, keeping a single row per CDR3 protein. The sample records 150,000 to 200,000 distinct CDR3 sequences, 90% to 95% being singletons. The sequenced sample was CD4+ T cells from PBMCs. Receptor source: a human donor in good health. CDR3s include the opening cysteine and the closing phenylalanine or tryptophan. The D gene is left open where the match is weak. The listing skips clone size in some rows; elsewhere it reads once, few, many or a size class.

cdr3_length j_call v_call clone_size d_call cdr3_aa cdr3_nt
13 TRBJ1-2 TRBV2 NA NA CASKPMGLGSYTF TGTGCCAGCAAACCAATGGGGCTGGGGAGCTACACCTTC
16 TRBJ1-1 TRBV7-3 NA TRBD1 CASSLGPGQGRAEAFF TGTGCCAGCAGCTTAGGTCCGGGACAGGGTAGGGCTGAAGCTTTCTTT
14 TRBJ2-5 TRBV5-1 NA NA CASSLGQRRETQYF TGCGCCAGCAGCTTGGGACAGAGACGCGAGACCCAGTACTTC
15 TRBJ1-2 TRBV3-1 NA NA CASSQVYAGTYGYTF TGTGCCAGCAGCCAGGTCTACGCAGGTACCTATGGCTACACCTTC
15 TRBJ1-5 TRBV6-1 NA NA CASLATGSSNQPQHF TGTGCCAGCCTCGCCACCGGGTCAAGCAATCAGCCCCAGCATTTT
13 TRBJ1-1 TRBV3-1 NA NA CASSPHEGSEAFF TGTGCCAGCAGCCCTCACGAGGGGTCTGAAGCTTTCTTT
13 TRBJ1-2 TRBV5-6 once NA CASSPVINYGYTF TGTGCCAGCTCGCCGGTAATCAACTATGGCTACACCTTC
13 TRBJ1-2 TRBV29-1 few TRBD1 CSVEEQGGYGYTF TGCAGCGTTGAAGAGCAGGGGGGGTATGGCTACACCTTC
12 TRBJ1-2 TRBV30 NA TRBD1 CACYRTGGLATF TGTGCCTGCTACAGGACAGGGGGACTTGCCACCTTC
13 TRBJ2-5 TRBV5-1 NA NA CASSFAGPETQYF TGCGCCAGCAGCTTCGCCGGGCCCGAGACCCAGTACTTC
14 TRBJ1-1 TRBV15 NA NA CATSRDRLNTEAFF TGTGCCACCAGCAGAGACAGACTGAACACTGAAGCTTTCTTT
14 TRBJ2-7 TRBV11-1 NA TRBD1 CASRTYRGRGEQYF TGTGCCAGCAGGACCTACAGGGGAAGGGGCGAGCAGTACTTC
16 TRBJ2-3 TRBV9 NA TRBD2 CASSVEERGGLDTQYF TGTGCCAGCAGCGTAGAGGAGCGGGGGGGCTTAGATACGCAGTATTTT
12 TRBJ2-7 TRBV30 NA NA CAWRRAWGEQYF TGTGCCTGGAGACGGGCCTGGGGCGAGCAGTACTTC
17 TRBJ2-7 TRBV7-9 NA TRBD2 CASSSPLAGTRGYEQYF TGTGCCAGCAGCTCCCCCCTAGCGGGAACTAGGGGCTACGAGCAGTACTTC
13 TRBJ2-1 TRBV12-3/TRBV12-4 NA TRBD1 CATRQGAYNEQFF TGTGCCACCAGACAGGGGGCCTACAATGAGCAGTTCTTC
14 TRBJ1-4 TRBV20-1 NA NA CSARPGSTNEKLFF TGCAGTGCTAGGCCCGGTAGCACTAATGAAAAACTGTTTTTT
13 TRBJ1-1 TRBV7-9 NA NA CASIELMNTEAFF TGTGCCAGCATAGAGCTCATGAACACTGAAGCTTTCTTT
14 TRBJ2-5 TRBV20-1 NA NA CSARERLGKETQYF TGCAGTGCTAGAGAAAGACTGGGAAAAGAGACCCAGTACTTC
10 TRBJ1-1 TRBV20-1 NA NA CSARGTEAFF TGCAGTGCTCGGGGCACTGAAGCTTTCTTT
13 TRBJ2-7 TRBV3-1 NA NA CASRNGGNYEQYF TGTGCCAGCAGAAACGGGGGTAACTACGAGCAGTACTTC
15 TRBJ2-1 TRBV7-2 NA NA CASSVQGTRLDEQFF TGTGCCAGCAGCGTACAGGGCACTAGGCTGGATGAGCAGTTCTTC
16 TRBJ2-1 TRBV7-8 NA TRBD2 CASSVPSGGRYNEQFF TGTGCCAGCAGCGTTCCTAGCGGGGGTCGATACAATGAGCAGTTCTTC
13 TRBJ2-7 TRBV20-1 NA NA CSARVWGSYEQYF TGCAGTGCTAGAGTTTGGGGGTCCTACGAGCAGTACTTC
12 TRBJ1-2 TRBV30 NA NA CAWVRRGNGYTF TGTGCCTGGGTAAGAAGGGGCAACGGCTACACCTTC
14 TRBJ1-2 TRBV15 NA NA CATSRFQSDYGYTF TGTGCCACCAGCAGGTTCCAGAGTGACTATGGCTACACCTTC
15 TRBJ2-3 TRBV7-3 NA NA CASSLSAGAIDTQYF TGTGCCAGCAGCTTGAGTGCAGGGGCGATAGATACGCAGTATTTT
16 TRBJ1-1 TRBV7-9 NA NA CASSLGTRGDRTEAFF TGTGCCAGCAGCTTAGGGACGCGGGGGGATCGCACTGAAGCTTTCTTT
14 TRBJ2-2 TRBV7-9 NA TRBD1 CASSRDSNTGELFF TGTGCCAGCAGCCGGGACAGCAACACCGGGGAGCTGTTTTTT
14 TRBJ1-6 TRBV9 NA TRBD1 CASSVGTGDSPLHF TGTGCCAGCAGCGTAGGGACAGGGGATTCACCCCTCCACTTT
12 TRBJ2-7 TRBV20-1 NA NA CSATGHRYEQYF TGCAGTGCTACGGGACACCGATACGAGCAGTACTTC
14 TRBJ2-3 TRBV3-1 NA NA CASSQSAQVDTQYF TGTGCCAGCAGCCAGTCAGCCCAGGTAGATACGCAGTATTTT
15 TRBJ2-5 TRBV3-1 NA NA CASIHAKRGQNTQYF TGTGCCAGCATCCATGCCAAGAGAGGCCAGAACACCCAGTACTTC